This T cell receptor (beta chain) was observed in a study of blood T cell repertoires in COVID-19. Participant age was 18 to 89 years, and participants resided in roughly 25 US areas. Participants were placed into cohorts based on the clinical history they reported. This CDR3 contains 15 residues. J lost 8 bases, V lost 0 bases, and 7 bases had no gene match. CDR1 and CDR2 (germline): SGDLS, YYNGEE. In the original processing: Reference gene primer amplification yielded estimated nucleated cell counts. The protocol was immunoSEQ multiplex PCR, while the TCRdb copy is restricted to in-frame clones and leaves out a portion. D and trimming come from the DNA, and the V and J calls and clone size come from that table. This table has a few hundred thousand clones, over 75% appearing once.

The sequenced sample was PBMCs or T cells enriched from blood (not recorded which). The TCR sequence derives from a young woman who had recovered from COVID-19. The chain carries TRBV9 and TRBJ2-2; TRBD2 matches 7 bases. The CDR3 nucleotides read TGTGCCAGCAGCGTAGCTCCTAGCGGAGGGGGGGAGCTGTTTTTT. This encodes CASSVAPSGGGELFF. Using reference TRBV9 and TRBJ2-2 for the parts outside the CDR3, the full variable domain is DSGVTQTPKHLITATGQRVTLRCSPRSGDLSVYWYQQSLDQGLQFLIQYYNGEERAKGNILERFSAQQFPDLHSELNLSSLELGDSALYFCASSVAPSGGGELFFGEGSRLTVL.